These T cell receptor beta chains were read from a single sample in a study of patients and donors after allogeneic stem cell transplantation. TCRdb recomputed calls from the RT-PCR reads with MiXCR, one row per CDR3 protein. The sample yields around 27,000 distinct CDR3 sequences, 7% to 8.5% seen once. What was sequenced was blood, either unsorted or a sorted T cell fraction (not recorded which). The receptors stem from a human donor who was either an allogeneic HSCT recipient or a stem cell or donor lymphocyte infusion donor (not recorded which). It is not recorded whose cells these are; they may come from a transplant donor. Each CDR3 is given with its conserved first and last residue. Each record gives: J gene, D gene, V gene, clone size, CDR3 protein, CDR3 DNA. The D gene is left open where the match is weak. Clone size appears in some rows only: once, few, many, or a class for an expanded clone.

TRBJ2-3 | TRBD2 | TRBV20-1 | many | CSATSGYTDTQYF | TGCAGTGCTACTAGCGGTTACACAGATACGCAGTATTTT
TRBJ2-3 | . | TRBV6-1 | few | CASSGGRELSDTQYF | TGTGCCAGCAGCGGGGGGCGGGAGCTCTCGGATACGCAGTATTTT
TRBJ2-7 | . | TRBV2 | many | CASSEAYGHRTYF | TGTGCCAGCAGTGAAGCGTACGGACATAGAACATACTTC
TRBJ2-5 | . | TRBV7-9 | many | CASSLNIKTQYF | TGTGCCAGCAGCTTAAACATTAAGACCCAGTACTTC
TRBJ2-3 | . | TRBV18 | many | CASSPHWGASTDTQYF | TGTGCCAGCTCACCACATTGGGGGGCCAGCACAGATACGCAGTATTTT
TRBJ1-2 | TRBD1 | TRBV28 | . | CAWGTGEKYGYTF | TGTGCCTGGGGGACAGGGGAAAAATATGGCTACACCTTC
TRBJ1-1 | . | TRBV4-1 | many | CASSQALGPNTEAFF | TGCGCCAGCAGCCAGGCCCTCGGGCCGAACACTGAAGCTTTCTTT
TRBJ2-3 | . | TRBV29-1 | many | CSVEVGSTDTQYF | TGCAGCGTTGAAGTCGGTAGCACAGATACGCAGTATTTT
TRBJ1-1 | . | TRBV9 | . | CASSPGQSATEAFF | TGTGCCAGCAGCCCTGGACAGTCGGCGACTGAAGCTTTCTTT
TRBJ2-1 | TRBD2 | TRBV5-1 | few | CASSPIAGVINEQFF | TGCGCCAGCAGCCCGATAGCGGGAGTGATCAATGAGCAGTTCTTC
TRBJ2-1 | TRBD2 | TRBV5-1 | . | CASSPTAGVINEQFF | TGCGCCAGCAGCCCGACAGCGGGAGTGATCAATGAGCAGTTCTTC
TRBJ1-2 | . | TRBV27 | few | CASSYRVGYTF | TGTGCCAGCAGCTACAGGGTCGGCTACACCTTC
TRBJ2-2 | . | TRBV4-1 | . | CASSLPDLPAVNTGELFF | TGCGCCAGCAGCCTCCCAGATCTGCCGGCCGTGAACACCGGGGAGCTGTTTTTT
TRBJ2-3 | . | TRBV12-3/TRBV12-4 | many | CASSSGTDTQYF | TGTGCCAGCAGTTCAGGGACAGATACGCAGTATTTT
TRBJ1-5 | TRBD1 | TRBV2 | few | CASSLDRGGNQPQHF | TGTGCCAGCAGCCTAGACAGGGGTGGCAATCAGCCCCAGCATTTT
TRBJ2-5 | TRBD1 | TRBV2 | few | CASSKGTEETQYF | TGTGCCAGCAGTAAAGGGACAGAAGAGACCCAGTACTTC
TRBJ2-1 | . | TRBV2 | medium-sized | CASSVGRGGDEQFF | TGTGCCAGCAGTGTAGGCAGGGGAGGCGATGAGCAGTTCTTC
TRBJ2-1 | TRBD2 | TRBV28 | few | CASSLGGTGTSGINEQFF | TGTGCCAGCAGTTTAGGGGGAACCGGGACTAGCGGGATCAATGAGCAGTTCTTC